This TCR beta chain was profiled in a study of blood T cells in healthy people across ages. A remark on this clonotype: Its target is unknown.

Each sample provided at least 5.5 micrograms of extracted total RNA. Sample-barcoded 5' priming and a J-beta primer mix drove a second PCR of 7 to 11 cycles. Each CDR3 protein is one row after TCRdb ran MiXCR on the 5' RACE reads. The repertoire holds roughly 930,000 distinct CDR3 sequences, with roughly 43% as singletons. The study, taken as a whole, reports: Measured against age, TCR beta diversity per million T cells decreased in a roughly linear manner.

The length of the CDR3 is 14 residues. Germline lookup yields CDR1 MNHEY and CDR2 SVGAGI. Unmatched junction bases numbered 8, after V lost 5 bases and J lost 6 bases. The origin of this receptor is a man younger than 45 in good health. The chain carries TRBV6-5 and TRBJ2-3, with TRBD1 identical over 7 bases. Specimen: blood. CDR3 DNA sequence: TGTGCCAGCAGTGAGGGGGCCAGTGGGGATACGCAGTATTTT. As protein: CASSEGASGDTQYF.